The 14 T cell receptor beta chains below all came from one sample that was sequenced in a study of shared clonotypes between healthy human individuals. Only in-frame clones appear in the TCRdb table, and some are missing; sequencing was by immunoSEQ multiplex PCR. This table has around 510,000 clones, more than 95% appearing once. Specimen: naive CD4+ T cells sorted from blood. Indicated subset: CD45RA+ positively selected. These receptors were taken from a young woman in good health.

The chain joins TRBV12-5 to TRBJ2-5; D uncertain. The V end lost 1 base, the J end lost 5 bases, and 2 bases lay between the germline ends. Germline CDR1 LGHNT, CDR2 FRNRAP. The CDR3 sequence is 11 residues long. The CDR3 nucleotides are TGTGCTAGTGGTTTGGGGGAGACCCAGTACTTC. This codes for CASGLGETQYF.

On this clone itself: Its ends do not fully match the called genes, so a read error is possible. This chain joins TRBV5-1 and TRBJ2-7, with D tentatively TRBD2 (6 bases). This CDR3 contains 13 residues. The germline gives CDR1 SGHRS, CDR2 YFSETQ. CDR3 nucleotides: TGCGCCAGCAGCTTCGGAGGGAGCTCGCCGGAGGACTTC. Encoded protein: CASSFGGSSPEDF.

V is TRBV18 and J is TRBJ2-7; 10 bases agree with TRBD1. The CDR3 is 15 amino acids. Germline V gene sequence: CDR1 KGHSH, CDR2 LQKENI. Trimming removed 6 bases from V and 1 base from J; junction bases left unmatched: 6. The CDR3 sequence is CASSQDRGHSYEQYF. The CDR3 DNA is TGTGCCAGCTCCCAAGACAGGGGGCATTCCTACGAGCAGTACTTC. Using reference TRBV18 and TRBJ2-7 for the parts outside the CDR3, the full variable domain is NAGVMQNPRHLVRRRGQEARLRCSPMKGHSHVYWYRQLPEEGLKFMVYLQKENIIDESGMPKERFSAEFPKEGPSILRIQQVVRGDSAAYFCASSQDRGHSYEQYFGPGTRLTVT.

The chain links TRBV29-1 to TRBJ2-7; D may be TRBD2 (5 bases). The CDR3 is made up of 12 amino acids. CDR1 and CDR2 from the germline V gene are SQVTM and ANQGSEA. V shed 6 bases and J shed 4 bases, with 13 bases lying between them. CDR3 nucleotides: TGCAGCGTCGGCCTTCGGGGTTACGAGCAGTACTTC. Amino acids: CSVGLRGYEQYF.

This sequence joins TRBV7-8 and TRBJ2-7, with 8 bases aligning to TRBD2. Germline CDR1 is SGHVS and CDR2 is FQNEAQ. Unmatched junction bases numbered 6, after V lost 2 bases and J lost 3 bases. This CDR3 is 15 amino acids long. The CDR3 DNA sequence: TGTGCCAGCAGCTTACAGCGGGGGCTTCACTACGAGCAGTACTTC. Translated, it gives CASSLQRGLHYEQYF.

This sequence joins TRBV19 and TRBJ1-5; possibly TRBD1 for D (5 bases). Germline V gene data show CDR1 as LNHDA and CDR2 as SQIVND (reference sequence). The CDR3 consists of 16 residues. V was cut by 5 bases and J by 6 bases, with 20 bases left in between. CDR3 nucleotides: TGTGCCAGTAGTGTGATGGGGACCCGAGGAAGTCAGCCCCAGCATTTT. As protein: CASSVMGTRGSQPQHF. The whole variable domain, remainder taken from reference TRBV19 and TRBJ1-5, is DGGITQSPKYLFRKEGQNVTLSCEQNLNHDAMYWYRQDPGQGLRLIYYSQIVNDFQKGDIAEGYSVSREKKESFPLTVTSAQKNPTAFYLCASSVMGTRGSQPQHFGDGTRLSIL.

The CDR3 is CASSSGWDGNTEAFF. CDR3 nucleotides: TGCGCCAGCAGCTCGGGCTGGGATGGGAACACTGAAGCTTTCTTT. J is TRBJ1-1 and V is TRBV5-1; no clear D gene. The V gene's germline CDR1 is SGHRS and CDR2 YFSETQ. This CDR3 spans 15 amino acids. Trimming removed 3 bases from V and 1 base from J, with 13 bases in between.

CDR3 coding DNA: TGTGCCAGCAGCTCACTAGCGGGGACCTCCTACAATGAGCAGTTCTTC. It encodes CASSSLAGTSYNEQFF. V usage is TRBV7-6 and J usage is TRBJ2-1; 10 nucleotides agree with TRBD2. Per the germline V gene, CDR1 is SGHVS and CDR2 is FNYEAQ. This CDR3 has 16 amino acids. Trimming took 4 bases from V and 0 from J; bases not matched to a gene: 3.

The chain carries TRBV10-3 and TRBJ2-1, with 10 bases aligning to TRBD2. Per germline, CDR1 ENHRY and CDR2 SYGVKD. This CDR3 contains 16 residues. J lost 8 bases, V lost 0 bases, and 7 bases had no gene match. CDR3 residues: CAISESRTSGDHEQFF. For the CDR3, the DNA is TGTGCCATCAGTGAGTCGAGAACTAGCGGGGATCATGAGCAGTTCTTC.

The rearrangement uses TRBV28 and TRBJ1-5, with TRBD1 matching 7 bases. Germline V lookup: CDR1 MDHEN, CDR2 SYDVKM. The CDR3 sequence is 14 residues long. Germline trimming cut 7 bases from V and 4 bases from J; bases unmatched to any gene: 7. CDR3 amino acids: CASTITGENQPQHF. The CDR3 nucleotides read TGTGCCAGCACCATTACAGGGGAGAATCAGCCCCAGCATTTT.

This clone has a handful of counts. The gene calls are TRBV20-1 and TRBJ1-2; D unclear. Germline CDR1 and CDR2: DFQATT and SNEGSKA (reference sequence). V was shortened by 5 bases and J by 8 bases, with 6 bases between the two germline ends. This CDR3 is 9 amino acids long. The CDR3, as DNA: TGCAGTGCTGCGGGGGGCTACACCTTC. Protein sequence: CSAAGGYTF.

This chain links TRBV2 with TRBJ2-5, with D possibly being TRBD2 (6 bases). The CDR3 is 14 residues long. CDR1 and CDR2 (germline): SNHLY, FYNNEI. The ends were cut back, 5 bases at V and 2 bases at J, with 12 bases in the middle. DNA of the CDR3: TGTGCCAGCAGTCTTCAGCGGGCTCAAGAGACCCAGTACTTC. Translating gives CASSLQRAQETQYF. Looking up the rest from reference TRBV2 and TRBJ2-5 gives the full variable domain: EPEVTQTPSHQVTQMGQEVILRCVPISNHLYFYWYRQILGQKVEFLVSFYNNEISEKSEIFDDQFSVERPDGSNFTLKIRSTKLEDSAMYFCASSLQRAQETQYFGPGTRLLVL.

This chain connects TRBV4-1 to TRBJ2-6; 8 nucleotides agree with TRBD1. Germline CDR1 and CDR2: MGHRA and YSYEKL. V gave up 0 bases and J gave up 2 bases; unmatched junction bases: 18. This CDR3 is 22 amino acids long. The CDR3 spells CASSQDRIRQGPKMAGANVLTF. The CDR3 DNA sequence: TGCGCCAGCAGCCAAGATCGGATAAGACAGGGGCCGAAGATGGCTGGGGCCAACGTCCTGACTTTC.

The rearrangement links TRBV7-9 to TRBJ2-1, with 11 nucleotides matching TRBD2. CDR3 length equals 16 residues. V dropped 5 bases and J dropped 4; count of bases not matched to a gene: 7. The germline V gene has CDR1 SEHNR and CDR2 FQNEAQ (reference sequence). The DNA of the CDR3 is TGTGCCAGCAGCCGAACCGGGACTAGCGGATACAATGAGCAGTTCTTC. Amino acid sequence: CASSRTGTSGYNEQFF. The full variable domain, completed using reference TRBV7-9 and TRBJ2-1, is DTGVSQNPRHKITKRGQNVTFRCDPISEHNRLYWYRQTLGQGPEFLTYFQNEAQLEKSRLLSDRFSAERPKGSFSTLEIQRTEQGDSAMYLCASSRTGTSGYNEQFFGPGTRLTVL.